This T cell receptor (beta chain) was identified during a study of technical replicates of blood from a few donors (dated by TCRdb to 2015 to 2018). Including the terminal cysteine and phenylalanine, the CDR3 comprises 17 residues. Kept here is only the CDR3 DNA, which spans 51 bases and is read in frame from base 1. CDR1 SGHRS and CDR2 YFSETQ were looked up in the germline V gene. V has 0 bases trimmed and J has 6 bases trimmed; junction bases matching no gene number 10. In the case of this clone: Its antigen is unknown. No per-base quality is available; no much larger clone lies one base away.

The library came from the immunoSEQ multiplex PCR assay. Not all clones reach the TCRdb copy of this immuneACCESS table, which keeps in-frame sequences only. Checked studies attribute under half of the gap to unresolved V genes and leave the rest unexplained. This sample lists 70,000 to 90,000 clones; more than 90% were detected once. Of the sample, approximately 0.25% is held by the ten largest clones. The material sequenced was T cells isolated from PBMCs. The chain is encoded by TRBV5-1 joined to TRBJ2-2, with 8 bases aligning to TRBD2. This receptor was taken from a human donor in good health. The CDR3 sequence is CASSLVSGSPTAGELFF. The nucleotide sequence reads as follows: TGCGCCAGCAGCTTGGTCAGCGGGAGTCCAACAGCCGGGGAGCTGTTTTTT. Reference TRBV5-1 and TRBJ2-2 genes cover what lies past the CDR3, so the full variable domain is KAGVTQTPRYLIKTRGQQVTLSCSPISGHRSVSWYQQTPGQGLQFLFEYFSETQRNKGNFPGRFSGRQFSNSRSEMNVSTLELGDSALYLCASSLVSGSPTAGELFFGEGSRLTVL.